This entry concerns a single TCR beta chain. The same CDR3 can be traced to other DNA sequences in this sample. The sample originates from a study of blood T cell repertoires in COVID-19. Study at large: COVID-19 samples collected from the United States, Italy and Spain covered acute and convalescent phases.

The V segment lost 1 base and the J segment 4 bases; nucleotides outside the gene matches: 1. This CDR3 comprises 14 residues. Germline V CDR1 and CDR2: SEHNR, FQNEAQ (reference sequence). In the original processing: Scientists estimated how many nucleated cells there were by amplifying reference gene primers. The method was immunoSEQ multiplex PCR; TCRdb's version includes in-frame clones alone and lacks a portion of them. That table supplies the V and J calls and clone size; D and trimming were determined from the DNA. Of hundreds of thousands of clones in the sample, about 91% were seen once. The Seattle patients, enrolled during active infection, were followed longitudinally.

Sequencing was done on a sample of peripheral blood. The sequence was collected from a woman in her 50s with COVID-19, enrolled during active disease. This chain uses TRBV7-9 with TRBJ2-7; 10 nucleotides align to TRBD1. CDR3 amino acids: CASSLGGQGYEQYF. CDR3 DNA sequence: TGTGCCAGCAGCTTAGGGGGACAGGGGTACGAGCAGTACTTC.